The clone carrying this T cell receptor (beta chain) was observed at least ten times. The antigen remains unidentified. TCRdb fed the 5' RACE reads into MiXCR, producing one record per CDR3 protein. The sample lists under 900,000 distinct CDR3 sequences; 12% were seen once. With 9 bases clipped from V and 8 bases from J, the junction kept 11 bases outside the gene matches. The germline V gene has CDR1 SNHLY and CDR2 FYNNEI. This CDR3 is 16 amino acids long. These data come from a study of identical twins. Study-wide findings and caveats: Weaker excess twin sharing was observed in beta out-of-frame sequences. In cord blood, abundant beta clonotypes had fewer insertions; memory showed no trend.

This sample also belongs to another study, concerning yellow fever vaccine responses in identical twins.

The rearrangement joins TRBV2 to TRBJ2-1; TRBD2 matches 15 bases. Specimen: PBMCs. This clonotype was sampled from a woman aged 18-35 years in good health. CDR3 sequence (DNA): TGTGCCAGGGAGGGACTAGCGGGAGGTCCGGGGGATGAGCAGTTCTTC. It codes for CAREGLAGGPGDEQFF.